Below are 10 T cell receptor beta chains sequenced from a single sample in a study of CD8+CD57+ T cells in acquired aplastic anemia. Before being chosen for sequencing, patients had shown CD8+CD57+ cell expansion by flow cytometry. Profiles of TCR beta VDJ and CDR3 were generated from a genomic DNA template. TCRdb ran MiXCR on the reads and lists one entry per CDR3 protein. The table records 170,000 or so distinct CDR3 sequences, less than 65% of them present only once. Sequencing input: sorted CD4+, CD8+, or CD8+CD57+ T cells (not recorded which) from PBMCs. These receptors came from a human donor with aplastic anemia.

Regarding this clonotype: This may come from a read error, since a much larger clone is one base off. The rearrangement links TRBV4-2 to TRBJ2-1, with 12 bases aligning to TRBD2. Per the germline V gene, CDR1 is LGHNA and CDR2 is YNFKEQ. The CDR3 length is 16 residues. CDR3 nucleotide sequence: TGTGCCAGCAGCCAGCCGGGACTAGCGGGCTACAATGAGCAGTGCTTC. Protein product: CASSQPGLAGYNEQCF.

The chain uses TRBV25-1 and TRBJ1-2, with D unclear. V was shortened by 5 bases and J by 2 bases, with 9 bases between the two germline ends. The CDR3 is 13 residues long. Germline V gene lookup returns CDR1 MGHDK and CDR2 SYGVNS. CDR3 residues: CASSSNPNYGYTF. The DNA for the CDR3 is TGTGCCAGCAGTTCAAATCCCAACTATGGCTACACCTTC.

This sequence joins TRBV24-1 and TRBJ2-2, with 9 bases that match TRBD2. Trimming cost V 3 bases and J 5 bases; bases outside gene matches: 9. Germline CDR1 is KGHDR and CDR2 is SFDVKD. The CDR3 runs 17 residues. The CDR3: CATSDTPRGGETGELFF. As DNA, the CDR3 is TGTGCCACCAGTGATACTCCGCGGGGGGGCGAGACCGGGGAGCTGTTTTTT.

This rearrangement joins TRBV10-3 to TRBJ2-7; D is perhaps TRBD1 or TRBD2 (5 bases each). Germline values: CDR1 ENHRY, CDR2 SYGVKD. Trimming took 1 base from V and 0 from J, leaving 10 bases between them. CDR3 size: 15 residues. The CDR3 loop is CAISEWDATSYEQYF. The CDR3, as DNA: TGTGCCATCAGTGAGTGGGACGCTACCTCCTACGAGCAGTACTTC.

This clonotype was detected many times. The chain couples TRBV2 to TRBJ2-1, with 9 bases that match TRBD2. The CDR3 covers 17 residues. V lost 4 bases, J lost 9 bases, and 16 bases stayed unmatched. Germline CDR1 reads SNHLY; CDR2 reads FYNNEI. The CDR3 DNA reads as TGTGCCAGCAGTGCCCCTAGCGGGACGGCTCCCTGGAGTGAGCAGTTCTTC. Amino acid sequence: CASSAPSGTAPWSEQFF.

The J gene is TRBJ1-2, the V gene TRBV10-1; no clear D. The CDR3 has 11 residues. The V gene lost 10 bases and the J gene lost 1 base, with 7 bases spanning the gap. The germline gives CDR1 WNHNN, CDR2 SYGVQD (reference sequence). The CDR3 DNA is TGCGCCACGCGGGATAACTATGGCTACACCTTC. Translation: CATRDNYGYTF.

In this sample, this clonotype turned up many times. The J gene is TRBJ1-5, the V gene TRBV25-1; 9 bases are a match to TRBD1. This CDR3 has 15 amino acids. Germline V gene lookup returns CDR1 MGHDK and CDR2 SYGVNS. V dropped 2 bases and J dropped 4; count of bases not matched to a gene: 3. The CDR3 protein is CASSEGDRENQPQHF. The CDR3 DNA is TGTGCCAGCAGTGAAGGGGACAGGGAAAATCAGCCCCAGCATTTT.

V and J are TRBV24-1 and TRBJ1-4; D call uncertain. This CDR3 is 13 amino acids long. Per the germline V gene, CDR1 is KGHDR and CDR2 is SFDVKD. V lost 9 bases and J 6 bases, leaving 13 bases between the germline ends. CDR3 nucleotides: TGTGCCACCTGGAAATGGTTTTATGAAAAACTGTTTTTT. This translates into CATWKWFYEKLFF.

CDR3: CSARPHSAGDEQFF. The CDR3 nucleotides are TGCAGTGCTAGGCCCCATTCGGCAGGGGATGAGCAGTTCTTC. V gene TRBV20-1 combines with J gene TRBJ2-1; D is perhaps TRBD1 (6 bases). The CDR3 length is 14 residues. V shed 3 bases and J shed 8 bases, with 17 bases lying between them. The germline V gene encodes CDR1 DFQATT and CDR2 SNEGSKA (reference sequence).

The chain recombines TRBV10-3 with TRBJ1-1; D uncertain. V was trimmed by 0 bases and J by 2 bases, leaving 13 bases between them. The CDR3 runs 16 residues. CDR1 is ENHRY, CDR2 SYGVKD, per germline. CDR3 in amino acids: CAISESNGRINTEAFF. CDR3 coding DNA: TGTGCCATCAGTGAGTCGAATGGACGGATTAACACTGAAGCTTTCTTT.